The clone carrying this T cell receptor beta chain was seen at least ten times. Its matching antigen is unknown. With a duration under 3 months, ophthalmopathy in the donors showed moderate-to-severe activity, CAS ≥3 and NOSPECS ≥4. This record belongs to a study of Graves' ophthalmopathy and Graves' hyperthyroidism. Overall study findings and caveats: Most expanded clonotypes in thyroid above 0.001 frequency also showed up in blood.

From RNA, the CDR3 regions of TCR beta chains were amplified and sequenced. The first-round RT-PCR employed HTBI primers together with the Qiagen OneStep RT-PCR kit. A multiplex PCR was then performed as the second round. TCRdb independently ran MiXCR on the multiplex PCR reads; one entry per CDR3 protein. This repertoire shows around 340,000 distinct CDR3 sequences, roughly 15% found once; its top ten account for roughly an eighth. The sequence was collected from an adult man with Graves' ophthalmopathy. Sequences were obtained from peripheral blood.

The CDR3 nucleotides read TGTGCCAGCAGCTTAAGGTCCTCTAACACCGGGGAGCTGTTTTTT. This translates into CASSLRSSNTGELFF. The genes are TRBV7-3 and TRBJ2-2; D gene ambiguous. With 1 base removed from V and 2 bases from J, the gap between germline ends came to 8 bases. CDR3 length: 15 residues. The germline V gene encodes CDR1 SGHTA and CDR2 FQGTGA.